This T cell receptor (beta chain) was found in a study of blood T cell repertoires in COVID-19. About the research overall: COVID-19 samples, acute and convalescent, were from the United States, Italy and Spain.

The repertoire was sequenced with immunoSEQ multiplex PCR; TCRdb's copy has only in-frame clones and lacks some. The sample holds fewer than 450,000 clones; about 91% are singletons and the top ten take roughly 12%. The J segment lost 7 bases and the V segment lost 7 bases, leaving 14 bases of the junction unmatched. The V gene's germline CDR1 is LGHDT and CDR2 YNNKEL (reference sequence). The CDR3 consists of 16 residues. This receptor was obtained from a woman between 45 and 65 years old with COVID-19, enrolled during active disease. Sequencing was done on a sample of peripheral blood. The chain couples TRBV3-1 (or the pseudogene TRBV3-2) to TRBJ2-1; 9 nucleotides align to TRBD2. The CDR3 DNA reads TGTGCCAGCACCCTAAAAGCGGCGGGGGGGTGGAATGAGCAGTTCTTC. Its protein product is CASTLKAAGGWNEQFF.